These 23 T cell receptor beta chains originate from one sample sequenced in a study of immune heterogeneity within non-small cell lung tumors. Template input was genomic DNA from bulk tumor (around 600 ng per sample). Doctors removed several biopsies from each primary tumor during surgery, keeping them far apart. Patients had untreated, newly diagnosed non-small cell lung cancer and underwent curative surgery. Multiplex PCR employing 32 V and 13 J primers generated amplicons of the TCR beta CDR3. In TCRdb, the multiplex PCR reads were re-called with MiXCR into one record per CDR3 protein. The sample has roughly 20,000 distinct CDR3 sequences; 28% are singletons. Input material: lung tumor tissue. The receptors here all came from a man in his forties or fifties with non-small cell lung cancer.

On this clonotype: A read error may explain this, as a much larger clone is one base away. The chain combines TRBV18 with TRBJ1-1; D gene unclear. In germline, CDR1 is KGHSH, CDR2 LQKENI. The length of the CDR3 is 11 residues. Here the CDR3 reads CASTETHEACF. The CDR3 nucleotides read TGTGCCAGCACCGAGACGCATGAAGCTTGCTTT.

A remark on this clonotype: No conserved phenylalanine or tryptophan ends this CDR3, so it is likely a read error. The V gene is TRBV18, the J gene TRBJ2-7; TRBD1 might be the D (6 bases). Trimming took 5 bases from V and 1 from J, leaving 12 bases between them. Germline loops: CDR1 KGHSH, CDR2 LQKENI. The CDR3 contains 14 residues. The CDR3 DNA follows: TGTGCCAGCTCAACCGGGACAAATTCCTACGAGCAGTACTCC. Amino acids: CASSTGTNSYEQYS.

This clonotype was observed many times. V usage is TRBV6-1 and J usage is TRBJ1-6; D may be TRBD1 (6 bases). Germline V lookup: CDR1 MNHNS, CDR2 SASEGT. Deletions cut 5 bases from V and 7 bases from J, with 12 bases between. CDR3 length: 14 residues. CDR3 residues: CASSRTDGNSPLHF. Written as DNA, the CDR3 is TGTGCCAGCAGTAGGACAGATGGGAATTCACCCCTCCACTTT.

This clonotype has more than one count but fewer than ten. The V call is TRBV20-1, the J call TRBJ1-5; D may be TRBD1 (6 bases). CDR1 DFQATT and CDR2 SNEGSKA come from the germline V gene (reference sequence). Trimming took off 2 bases at V and 4 bases at J, with 12 bases between the two ends. This CDR3 contains 14 residues. CDR3 bases: TGCAGTGCTAGACGAAACAGGGCTAATCAGCCCCAGCATTTT. The encoded protein is CSARRNRANQPQHF.

This sequence joins TRBV20-1 and TRBJ2-1; D is uncertain. V was clipped by 3 bases and J by 3 bases, with 6 bases between them. The CDR3 loop spans 12 amino acids. The V gene's germline CDR1 is DFQATT and CDR2 SNEGSKA (reference sequence). The CDR3: CSARTVYNEQFF. In nucleotides, the CDR3 is TGCAGTGCTAGGACGGTCTACAATGAGCAGTTCTTC.

A remark on this clonotype: A read error may explain this, as a much larger clone is one base away. The V gene is TRBV19, the J gene TRBJ2-2, with unresolved D. This CDR3 is 14 amino acids long. Germline lookup yields CDR1 LNHDA and CDR2 SQIVND (reference sequence). Trimming removed 3 bases from V and 0 bases from J, with 5 bases in between. The CDR3 region has the DNA TGTGCCAGTAGTATTCTCGCGAACACCGGGGAGCTGTTTTTT. As protein: CASSILANTGELFF.

There are a few counts of this clonotype. The chain couples TRBV29-1 to TRBJ2-7; no definite D call. Between the trimmed V and J ends, which lost 2 bases and 6 bases, there was a span of 8 bases. The CDR3 loop spans 11 amino acids. Germline V gives CDR1 SQVTM, CDR2 ANQGSEA. CDR3 protein: CSVEKAGEQYF. In DNA form, the CDR3 reads TGCAGCGTTGAAAAGGCCGGCGAGCAGTACTTC.

Judged by abundance, this clonotype is medium-sized. This chain joins TRBV19 and TRBJ2-1; 9 bases fit TRBD1. Germline V gene lookup returns CDR1 LNHDA and CDR2 SQIVND (reference sequence). Trimming removed 7 bases from V and 1 base from J; junction bases left unmatched: 5. This CDR3 has 15 residues. The CDR3 sequence: CASTRDRGSYNEQFF. CDR3 nucleotide sequence: TGTGCCAGTACCAGAGACAGGGGGTCCTACAATGAGCAGTTCTTC.

As to this clonotype: With a much larger clone just one base away, this may be a read error. The chain links TRBV5-1 to TRBJ2-7; D gene unclear. The germline gives CDR1 SGHRS, CDR2 YFSETQ. The CDR3 has 13 amino acids. In DNA form, the CDR3 reads TGCGCCAGCGGCTTGGTCGGCTACTACGAGCAGTACTTC. This encodes CASGLVGYYEQYF.

To note about this clonotype: It may be a read error: a sequence one base away is much more abundant. V and J are TRBV19 and TRBJ2-7, with 8 bases that match TRBD1. The CDR3 covers 16 residues. Germline assignment: CDR1 LNHDA and CDR2 SQIVND (reference sequence). CDR3 sequence: CASSVGQGVLYYEKYF. In DNA, the CDR3 is TGTGCCAGTAGTGTTGGACAGGGCGTCCTCTACTACGAGAAGTACTTC.

This clonotype was seen many times. The gene calls are TRBV7-8 and TRBJ2-7, with no clear D. This CDR3 has 15 residues. Trimming removed 2 bases at V and 2 bases at J, with 13 bases between. In germline, CDR1 is SGHVS, CDR2 FQNEAQ. Written as DNA, the CDR3 is TGTGCCAGCAGCTTATTTTCGACGGTGACCTACGAGCAGTACTTC. Amino acids: CASSLFSTVTYEQYF.

The rearrangement links TRBV19 to TRBJ2-2; TRBD2 matches 14 bases. This CDR3 comprises 16 residues. V dropped 5 bases and J dropped 6; count of bases not matched to a gene: 5. Germline values: CDR1 LNHDA, CDR2 SQIVND (reference sequence). CDR3 protein: CASSVRLAGGPGELFF. The CDR3 coding sequence is TGTGCCAGTAGTGTAAGACTAGCGGGAGGGCCCGGGGAGCTGTTTTTT. The variable domain in full, with the rest retrieved from reference TRBV19 and TRBJ2-2, is DGGITQSPKYLFRKEGQNVTLSCEQNLNHDAMYWYRQDPGQGLRLIYYSQIVNDFQKGDIAEGYSVSREKKESFPLTVTSAQKNPTAFYLCASSVRLAGGPGELFFGEGSRLTVL.

This rearrangement joins TRBV5-1 to TRBJ1-2; D gene uncertain. Trimming left V 1 base short and J 5 bases short, with 9 bases between. Germline loops: CDR1 SGHRS, CDR2 YFSETQ. This CDR3 has 13 amino acids. CDR3 region: CASSLPHEYGYTF. The CDR3 DNA follows: TGCGCCAGCAGCTTGCCCCATGAATATGGCTACACCTTC.

This clonotype is medium-sized. The J gene is TRBJ1-5, the V gene TRBV10-3; 11 bases map to TRBD1. CDR1 ENHRY and CDR2 SYGVKD come from the germline V gene. The CDR3 is 13 amino acids. The CDR3 loop reads CATDRGHNQPQHF. CDR3 nucleotides: TGTGCTACGGACAGGGGGCACAATCAGCCCCAGCATTTT.

The chain recombines TRBV20-1 with TRBJ2-7; 8 nucleotides match TRBD1. Trimming took 3 bases from V and 2 from J; bases not matched to a gene: 6. CDR1 is DFQATT and CDR2 is SNEGSKA in the germline V gene (reference sequence). The length of the CDR3 is 14 residues. The CDR3: CSARRQGIAYEQYF. In DNA form, the CDR3 reads TGCAGTGCTAGGAGACAGGGGATTGCCTACGAGCAGTACTTC.

The table lists this clonotype with a few counts. V is TRBV7-3 and J is TRBJ2-3, with D tentatively TRBD2 (5 bases). The V end lost 2 bases, the J end lost 2 bases, and 5 bases lay between the germline ends. CDR3 length equals 13 residues. CDR1 is SGHTA and CDR2 is FQGTGA in the germline V gene. This CDR3 is CASSLDYTDTQYF. The CDR3 DNA reads as TGTGCCAGCAGCTTAGACTACACAGATACGCAGTATTTT.

The V gene is TRBV9, the J gene TRBJ2-1; 13 bases align to TRBD2. Germline CDR1 SGDLS, CDR2 YYNGEE. This CDR3 region has 17 residues. V lost 7 bases to trimming and J lost 4 bases; unmatched junction nucleotides: 11. CDR3 in amino acids: CASSILLAGGLYNEQFF. The CDR3 nucleotides are TGTGCCAGCTCAATCTTACTAGCGGGAGGGCTATACAATGAGCAGTTCTTC.

V usage is TRBV2 and J usage is TRBJ2-7; TRBD2 aligns across 9 bases. This CDR3 has 13 residues. The germline V gene has CDR1 SNHLY and CDR2 FYNNEI. V dropped 3 bases and J dropped 8; count of bases not matched to a gene: 5. The CDR3 reads CASSEAGGGQQYF. The DNA of the CDR3 is TGTGCCAGCAGTGAGGCGGGGGGGGGACAGCAGTACTTC.

By share, this clonotype counts as medium-sized. The chain uses TRBV3-1 and TRBJ1-4; D is unclear. Trimming removed 5 bases from V and 7 bases from J, with 14 bases in between. CDR1 and CDR2 (germline): LGHDT, YNNKEL (reference sequence). The CDR3 is made up of 14 amino acids. The CDR3 DNA sequence: TGTGCCAGCAGCTCCCGCGCCGGGTCTGAAAAACTGTTTTTT. This sequence encodes CASSSRAGSEKLFF.

The CDR3 is CAWSVTGSGQPQHF. The CDR3 DNA follows: TGTGCCTGGAGTGTAACAGGGAGCGGTCAGCCCCAGCATTTT. This chain links TRBV30 with TRBJ1-5, with D perhaps matching TRBD1 (6 bases). The CDR3 extends over 14 amino acids. Germline V gives CDR1 GTSNPN, CDR2 SVGIG (reference sequence). With 0 bases removed from V and 6 bases from J, the gap between germline ends came to 12 bases.

This clonotype showed up just a few times. The chain has TRBV5-5 and TRBJ2-7, with 10 bases aligning to TRBD1. The CDR3 has 15 residues. Germline V gene data show CDR1 as SGHKS and CDR2 as YYEKEE (reference sequence). With 4 bases clipped from V and 4 bases from J, the junction kept 8 bases outside the gene matches. CDR3 region: CASSEGTGVSYEQYF. In DNA form, the CDR3 reads TGTGCCAGCAGCGAGGGGACAGGGGTTTCATACGAGCAGTACTTC.

This clonotype has just a few counts. The chain joins TRBV2 to TRBJ2-7; D not resolved. V gave up 0 bases and J gave up 5 bases, with 5 bases separating them. Germline V lookup: CDR1 SNHLY, CDR2 FYNNEI. The length of the CDR3 is 12 residues. The CDR3, as DNA: TGTGCCAGCAGTGAAGCGAAGGACGAGCAGTACTTC. Translating gives CASSEAKDEQYF.

By sample share, this clonotype is medium-sized. V gene TRBV24-1 combines with J gene TRBJ1-2; no clear D gene. CDR3 length: 14 amino acids. Germline V gene data show CDR1 as KGHDR and CDR2 as SFDVKD. V was trimmed by 3 bases and J by 0 bases, leaving 7 bases between them. CDR3 DNA sequence: TGTGCCACCAGTGATCGAGTAGCTAACTATGGCTACACCTTC. It translates to CATSDRVANYGYTF.